This T cell receptor (beta chain) was identified in a study of blood T cell repertoires in COVID-19. The CDR3 covers 13 residues. The V end was cut by 1 base, the J end by 5 bases, with 8 bases between. Per the germline V gene, CDR1 is SGHTA and CDR2 is FQGNSA. Worth noting for this clone: The same CDR3 also results from other DNA sequences found in this sample.

In the original workflow: How many nucleated cells were present was estimated from reference gene primer amplification. Profiling relied on immunoSEQ multiplex PCR, and the TCRdb table lists in-frame clones only, not all of them. V, J and clone size are taken as reported in that table, and D and trimming were inferred from the DNA itself. The sample records around 140,000 clones, about 87% being singletons. The TCR originated in a man in his fifties with active COVID-19. Sequencing was performed on peripheral blood. V usage is TRBV7-2 and J usage is TRBJ2-5; perhaps TRBD1 as D (6 bases). This chain's CDR3 is CASSLGGRETQYF. The CDR3 nucleotides read TGTGCCAGCAGCTTAGGGGGGCGGGAGACCCAGTACTTC.